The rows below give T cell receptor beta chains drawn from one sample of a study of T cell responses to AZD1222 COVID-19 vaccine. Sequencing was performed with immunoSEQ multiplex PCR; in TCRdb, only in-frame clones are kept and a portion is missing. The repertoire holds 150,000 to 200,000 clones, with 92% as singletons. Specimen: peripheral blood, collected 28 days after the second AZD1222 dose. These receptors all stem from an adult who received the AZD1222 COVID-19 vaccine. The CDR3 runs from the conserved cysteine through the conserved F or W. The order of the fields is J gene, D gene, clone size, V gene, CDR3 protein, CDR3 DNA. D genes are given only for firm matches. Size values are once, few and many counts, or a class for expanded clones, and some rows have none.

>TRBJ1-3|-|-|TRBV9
CASSENLSSGNTIYF
TGTGCCAGCAGCGAGAACCTTAGCTCTGGAAACACCATATATTTT
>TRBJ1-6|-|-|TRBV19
CASSALANSPLHF
TGTGCCAGTAGTGCCCTCGCCAATTCACCCCTCCACTTT
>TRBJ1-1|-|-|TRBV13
CASTQGGNTEAFF
TGTGCCAGCACCCAGGGTGGCAACACTGAAGCTTTCTTT
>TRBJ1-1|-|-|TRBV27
CASSFYTGNTEAFF
TGTGCCAGCAGTTTCTATACAGGGAACACTGAAGCTTTCTTT
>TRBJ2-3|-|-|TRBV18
CASSPEDTQYF
TGTGCCAGCTCACCGGAAGATACGCAGTATTTT
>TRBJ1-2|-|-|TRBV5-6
CASSFEENYGYTF
TGTGCCAGCAGCTTTGAGGAAAACTATGGCTACACCTTC
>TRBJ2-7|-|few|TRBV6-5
CASSYGDGFSYEQYF
TGTGCCAGCAGTTACGGGGACGGATTCTCCTACGAGCAGTACTTC
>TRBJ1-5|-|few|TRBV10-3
CAISAGRASNQPQHF
TGTGCCATCAGTGCGGGGAGGGCCAGCAATCAGCCCCAGCATTTT
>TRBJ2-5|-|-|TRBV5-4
CASSPFRRDGETQYF
TGTGCCAGCAGCCCGTTCCGCAGGGATGGGGAGACCCAGTACTTC
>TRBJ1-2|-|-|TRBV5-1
CASSREGGYTF
TGCGCCAGCAGCAGGGAAGGCGGCTACACCTTC
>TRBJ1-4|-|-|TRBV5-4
CASSLGQPNEKLFF
TGTGCCAGCAGCCTCGGACAGCCTAATGAAAAACTGTTTTTT
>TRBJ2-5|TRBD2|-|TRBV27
CACNRAGEETQYF
TGTGCCTGCAATCGGGCGGGGGAAGAGACCCAGTACTTC
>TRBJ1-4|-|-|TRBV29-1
CSGLLSDEKLFF
TGCAGCGGCCTCCTTAGCGATGAAAAACTGTTTTTT
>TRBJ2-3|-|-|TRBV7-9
CASSKSGEYTDTQYF
TGTGCCAGCAGCAAAAGTGGGGAGTACACAGATACGCAGTATTTT